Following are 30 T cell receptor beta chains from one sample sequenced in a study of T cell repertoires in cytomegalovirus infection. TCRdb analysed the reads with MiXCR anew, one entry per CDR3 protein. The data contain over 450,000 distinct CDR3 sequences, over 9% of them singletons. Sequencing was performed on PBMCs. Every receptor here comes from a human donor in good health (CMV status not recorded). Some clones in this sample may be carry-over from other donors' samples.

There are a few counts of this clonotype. In DNA, the CDR3 is TGCAGCGTTGAAGATGAGTGGAGGCAGTTCTTC. Translating gives CSVEDEWRQFF. This chain uses TRBV29-1 with TRBJ2-1; D unclear. This CDR3 has 11 amino acids. The V end was cut by 0 bases, the J end by 12 bases, with 9 bases between. CDR1 SQVTM and CDR2 ANQGSEA come from the germline V gene.

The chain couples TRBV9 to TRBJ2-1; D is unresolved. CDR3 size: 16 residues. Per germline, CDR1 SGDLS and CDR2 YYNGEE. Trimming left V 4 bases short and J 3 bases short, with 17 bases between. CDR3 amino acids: CASSLSSPKDYNEQFF. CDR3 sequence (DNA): TGTGCCAGCAGCTTAAGTTCACCCAAGGACTACAATGAGCAGTTCTTC.

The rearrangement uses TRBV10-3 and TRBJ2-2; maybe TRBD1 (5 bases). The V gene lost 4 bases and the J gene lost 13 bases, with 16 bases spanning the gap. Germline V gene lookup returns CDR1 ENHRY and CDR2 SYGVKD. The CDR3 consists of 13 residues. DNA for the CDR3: TGTGCCATCAGTGTGGGGCCACAAAAAACGCTGTTTTTT. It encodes CAISVGPQKTLFF.

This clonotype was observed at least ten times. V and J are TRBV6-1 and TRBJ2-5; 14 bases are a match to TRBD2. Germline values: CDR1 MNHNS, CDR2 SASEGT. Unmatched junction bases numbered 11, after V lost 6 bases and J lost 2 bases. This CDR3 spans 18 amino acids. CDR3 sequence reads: CASRYSGTSGGLQETQYF. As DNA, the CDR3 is TGTGCCAGCAGGTATTCCGGGACTAGCGGGGGCCTTCAAGAGACCCAGTACTTC.

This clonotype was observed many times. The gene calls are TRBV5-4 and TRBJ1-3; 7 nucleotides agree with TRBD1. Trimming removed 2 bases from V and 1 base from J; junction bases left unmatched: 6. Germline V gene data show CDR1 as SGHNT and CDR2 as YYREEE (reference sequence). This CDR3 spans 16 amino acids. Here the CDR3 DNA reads TGTGCCAGCAGCTTCGGGGGACAGCGTTCTGGAAACACCATATATTTT. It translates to CASSFGGQRSGNTIYF.

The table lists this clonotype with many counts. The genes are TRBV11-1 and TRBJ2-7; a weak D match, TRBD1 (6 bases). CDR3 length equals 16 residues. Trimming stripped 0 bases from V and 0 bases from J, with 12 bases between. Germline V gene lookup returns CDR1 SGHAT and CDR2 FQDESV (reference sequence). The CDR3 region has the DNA TGTGCCAGCAGCTTAGCGGACAGAACGTTCTCCTACGAGCAGTACTTC. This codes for CASSLADRTFSYEQYF.

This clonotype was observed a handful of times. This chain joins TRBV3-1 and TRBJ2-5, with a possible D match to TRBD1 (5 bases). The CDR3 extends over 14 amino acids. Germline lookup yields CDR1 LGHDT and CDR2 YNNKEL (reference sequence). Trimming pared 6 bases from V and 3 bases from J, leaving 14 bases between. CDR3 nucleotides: TGTGCCAGCAGAGCTCAGGGCTTGGAAGAGACCCAGTACTTC. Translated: CASRAQGLEETQYF.

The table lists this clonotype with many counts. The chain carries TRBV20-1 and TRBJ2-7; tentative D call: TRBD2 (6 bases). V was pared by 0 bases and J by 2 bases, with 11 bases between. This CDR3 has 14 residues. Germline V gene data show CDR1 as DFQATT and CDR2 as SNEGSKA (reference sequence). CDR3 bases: TGCAGTGCTAGAGAGGCGGGGACCACCTACGAGCAGTACTTC. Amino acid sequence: CSAREAGTTYEQYF.

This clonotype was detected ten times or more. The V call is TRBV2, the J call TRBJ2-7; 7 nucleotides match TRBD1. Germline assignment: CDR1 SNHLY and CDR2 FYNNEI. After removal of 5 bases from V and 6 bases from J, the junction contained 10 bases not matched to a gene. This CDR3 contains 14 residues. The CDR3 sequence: CASSRQGLSSEQYF. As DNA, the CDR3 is TGTGCCAGCAGTAGACAGGGCCTCTCATCCGAGCAGTACTTC. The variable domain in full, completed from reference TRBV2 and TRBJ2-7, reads EPEVTQTPSHQVTQMGQEVILRCVPISNHLYFYWYRQILGQKVEFLVSFYNNEISEKSEIFDDQFSVERPDGSNFTLKIRSTKLEDSAMYFCASSRQGLSSEQYFGPGTRLTVT.

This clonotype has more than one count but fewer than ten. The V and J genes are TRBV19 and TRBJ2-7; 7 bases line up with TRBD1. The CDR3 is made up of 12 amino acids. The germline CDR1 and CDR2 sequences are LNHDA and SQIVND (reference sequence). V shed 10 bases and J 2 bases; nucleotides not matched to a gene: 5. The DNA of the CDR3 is TGTGCCACCAGACAGGGCCCCTACGAGCAGTACTTC. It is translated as CATRQGPYEQYF.

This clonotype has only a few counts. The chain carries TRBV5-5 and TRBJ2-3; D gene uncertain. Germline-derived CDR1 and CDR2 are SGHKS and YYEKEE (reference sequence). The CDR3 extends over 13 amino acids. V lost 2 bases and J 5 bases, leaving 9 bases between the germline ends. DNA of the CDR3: TGTGCCAGCAGCTTTGGTGGTCTAGATACGCAGTATTTT. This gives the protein CASSFGGLDTQYF.

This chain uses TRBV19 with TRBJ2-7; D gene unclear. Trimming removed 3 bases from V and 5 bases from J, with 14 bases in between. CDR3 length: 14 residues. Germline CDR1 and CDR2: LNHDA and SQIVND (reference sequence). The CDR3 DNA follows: TGTGCCAGTAGTATTAAGAAATATGGGGACGAGCAGTACTTC. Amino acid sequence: CASSIKKYGDEQYF. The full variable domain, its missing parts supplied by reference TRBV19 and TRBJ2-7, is DGGITQSPKYLFRKEGQNVTLSCEQNLNHDAMYWYRQDPGQGLRLIYYSQIVNDFQKGDIAEGYSVSREKKESFPLTVTSAQKNPTAFYLCASSIKKYGDEQYFGPGTRLTVT.

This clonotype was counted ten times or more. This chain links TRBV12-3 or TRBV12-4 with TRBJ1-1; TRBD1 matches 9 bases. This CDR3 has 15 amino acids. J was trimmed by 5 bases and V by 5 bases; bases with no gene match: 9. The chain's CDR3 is CASSATGTGRTEAFF. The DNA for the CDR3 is TGTGCCAGCAGTGCCACCGGGACAGGGAGGACTGAAGCTTTCTTT.

The CDR3 sequence: CASSLEGRNPNEQYF. CDR3 DNA sequence: TGTGCCAGCAGCTTAGAAGGGAGGAATCCTAATGAGCAGTACTTC. V is TRBV7-9 and J is TRBJ2-7, with D possibly being TRBD2 (6 bases). Germline CDR1 is SEHNR and CDR2 is FQNEAQ (reference sequence). Trimming took 1 base from V and 7 from J, leaving 17 bases between them. There are 15 residues in the CDR3.

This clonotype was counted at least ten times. The CDR3 spells CASSLSPDSTDTQYF. The DNA of the CDR3 is TGTGCCAGCAGCTTAAGCCCGGATAGCACAGATACGCAGTATTTT. This chain links TRBV7-8 with TRBJ2-3; D ambiguous. This CDR3 region has 15 residues. Germline-derived CDR1 and CDR2 are SGHVS and FQNEAQ. Trimming pared 2 bases from V and 0 bases from J, leaving 9 bases between.

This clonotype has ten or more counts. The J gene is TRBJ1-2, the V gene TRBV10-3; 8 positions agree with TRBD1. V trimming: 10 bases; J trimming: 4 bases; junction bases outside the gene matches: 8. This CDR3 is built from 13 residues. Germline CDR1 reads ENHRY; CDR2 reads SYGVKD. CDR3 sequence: CASRDRGPYGYTF. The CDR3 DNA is TGTGCCAGCCGCGACAGGGGACCCTATGGCTACACCTTC.

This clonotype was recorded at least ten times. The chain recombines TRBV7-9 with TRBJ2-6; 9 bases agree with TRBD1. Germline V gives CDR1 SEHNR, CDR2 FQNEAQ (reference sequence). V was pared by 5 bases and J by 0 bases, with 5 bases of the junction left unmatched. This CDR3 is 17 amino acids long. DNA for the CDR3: TGTGCCAGCAGCATTAGACAGGGGGGCTCTGGGGCCAACGTCCTGACTTTC. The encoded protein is CASSIRQGGSGANVLTF.

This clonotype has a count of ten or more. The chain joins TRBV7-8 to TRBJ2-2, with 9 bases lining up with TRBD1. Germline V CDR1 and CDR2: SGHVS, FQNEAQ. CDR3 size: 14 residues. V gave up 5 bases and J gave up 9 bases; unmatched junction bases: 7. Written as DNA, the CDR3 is TGTGCCAGCAGCCCGGGACAGGGAGGCCGGGAGCTGTTTTTT. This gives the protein CASSPGQGGRELFF.

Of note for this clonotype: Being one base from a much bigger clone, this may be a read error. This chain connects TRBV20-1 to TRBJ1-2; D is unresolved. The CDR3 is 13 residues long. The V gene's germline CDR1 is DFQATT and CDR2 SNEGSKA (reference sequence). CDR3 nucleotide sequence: TGCAGTGCTAGTGGAGGGATGAACTATGGCCACACCTTC. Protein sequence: CSASGGMNYGHTF.

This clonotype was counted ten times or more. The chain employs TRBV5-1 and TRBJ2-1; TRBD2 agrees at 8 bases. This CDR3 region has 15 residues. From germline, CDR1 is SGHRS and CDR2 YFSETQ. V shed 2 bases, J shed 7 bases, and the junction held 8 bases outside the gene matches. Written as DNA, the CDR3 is TGCGCCAGCAGCTTCGCCGGGAGGGCCGATAATGAGCAGTTCTTC. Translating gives CASSFAGRADNEQFF. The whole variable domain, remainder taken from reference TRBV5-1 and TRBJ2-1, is KAGVTQTPRYLIKTRGQQVTLSCSPISGHRSVSWYQQTPGQGLQFLFEYFSETQRNKGNFPGRFSGRQFSNSRSEMNVSTLELGDSALYLCASSFAGRADNEQFFGPGTRLTVL.

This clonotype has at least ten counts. The CDR3 nucleotides read TGTGCCAGCAGCTTTCCAGGGGGGTCCTACAATGAGCAGTTCTTC. It yields the protein CASSFPGGSYNEQFF. The chain is built from TRBV7-6 and TRBJ2-1; D perhaps matches TRBD1 (7 bases). V was clipped by 3 bases and J by 1 base, with 10 bases between them. The germline gives CDR1 SGHVS, CDR2 FNYEAQ. The CDR3 is 15 amino acids. The full variable domain, completed using reference TRBV7-6 and TRBJ2-1, is GAGVSQSPRYKVTKRGQDVALRCDPISGHVSLYWYRQALGQGPEFLTYFNYEAQQDKSGLPNDRFSAERPEGSISTLTIQRTEQRDSAMYRCASSFPGGSYNEQFFGPGTRLTVL.

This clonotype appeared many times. The CDR3 here is CASRPLYRETYEQYF. CDR3 nucleotide sequence: TGCGCCAGCAGACCCCTGTACAGGGAGACCTACGAGCAGTACTTC. The chain carries TRBV10-1 and TRBJ2-7; tentatively, D is TRBD1 (6 bases). V was clipped by 6 bases and J by 2 bases, with 17 bases between them. This CDR3 is built from 15 residues. The germline CDR1 and CDR2 sequences are WNHNN and SYGVQD (reference sequence).

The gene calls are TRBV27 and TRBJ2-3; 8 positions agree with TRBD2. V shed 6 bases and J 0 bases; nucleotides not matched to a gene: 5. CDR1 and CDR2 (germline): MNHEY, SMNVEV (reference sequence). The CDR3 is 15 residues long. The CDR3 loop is CASSSGSISTDTQYF. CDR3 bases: TGTGCCAGCAGCAGCGGGAGTATCAGCACAGATACGCAGTATTTT.

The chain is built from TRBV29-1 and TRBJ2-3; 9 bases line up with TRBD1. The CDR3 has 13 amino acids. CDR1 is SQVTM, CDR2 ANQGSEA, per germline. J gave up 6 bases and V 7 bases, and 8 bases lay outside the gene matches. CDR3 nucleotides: TGCAGCGCCCCGGGACAGGGCATGGATACGCAGTATTTT. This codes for CSAPGQGMDTQYF.

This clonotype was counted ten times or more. The CDR3: CASSSTSGAADTQYF. The CDR3 DNA follows: TGTGCCAGCAGTTCAACTAGCGGGGCCGCAGATACGCAGTATTTT. This sequence joins TRBV12-3 or TRBV12-4 and TRBJ2-3; 10 positions match TRBD2. V lost 4 bases to trimming and J lost 4 bases; unmatched junction nucleotides: 5. The CDR3 is made up of 15 amino acids.

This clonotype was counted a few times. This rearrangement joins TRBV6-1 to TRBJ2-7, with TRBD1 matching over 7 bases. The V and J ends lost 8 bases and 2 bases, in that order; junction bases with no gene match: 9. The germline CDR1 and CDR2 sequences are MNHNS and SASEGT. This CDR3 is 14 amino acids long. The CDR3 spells CASCPRQGTYEQYF. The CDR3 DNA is TGTGCCAGCTGCCCCCGACAGGGTACCTACGAGCAGTACTTC.

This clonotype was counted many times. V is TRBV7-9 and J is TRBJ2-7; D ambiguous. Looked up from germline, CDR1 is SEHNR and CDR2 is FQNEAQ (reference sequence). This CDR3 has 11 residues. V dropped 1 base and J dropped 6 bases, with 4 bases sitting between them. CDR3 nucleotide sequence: TGTGCCAGCAGCTTAGGGACCGAGCAGTACTTC. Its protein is CASSLGTEQYF.

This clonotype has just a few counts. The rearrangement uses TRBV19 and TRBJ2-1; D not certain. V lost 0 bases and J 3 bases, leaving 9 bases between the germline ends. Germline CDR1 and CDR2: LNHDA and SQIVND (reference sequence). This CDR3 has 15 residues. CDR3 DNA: TGTGCCAGTAGTATAGAGGGCGACTTCTACAATGAGCAGTTCTTC. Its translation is CASSIEGDFYNEQFF. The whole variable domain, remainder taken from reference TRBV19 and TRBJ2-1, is DGGITQSPKYLFRKEGQNVTLSCEQNLNHDAMYWYRQDPGQGLRLIYYSQIVNDFQKGDIAEGYSVSREKKESFPLTVTSAQKNPTAFYLCASSIEGDFYNEQFFGPGTRLTVL.

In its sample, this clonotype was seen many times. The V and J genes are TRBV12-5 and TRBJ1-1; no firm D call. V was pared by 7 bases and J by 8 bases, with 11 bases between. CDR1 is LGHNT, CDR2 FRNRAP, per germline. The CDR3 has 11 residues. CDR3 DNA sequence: TGTGCTAGTGCCATCCTAAGGGAAGCTTTCTTT. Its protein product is CASAILREAFF.

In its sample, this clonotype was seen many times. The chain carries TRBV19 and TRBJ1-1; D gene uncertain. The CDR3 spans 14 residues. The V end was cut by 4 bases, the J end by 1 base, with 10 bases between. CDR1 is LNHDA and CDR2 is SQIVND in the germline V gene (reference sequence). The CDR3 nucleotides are TGTGCCAGTAGTAAGACACTGGGGAACACTGAAGCTTTCTTT. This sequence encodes CASSKTLGNTEAFF.